The 30 T cell receptor beta chains reported below all come from one sample, sequenced in a study of human T cells and chemical hapten exposure. As for time point: pre-sensitization, week 0. Treatment in this sample: therapeutic diphenylcyclopropenone sensitization with weekly scalp DPC. TCRdb ran MiXCR on the RACE reads and lists one entry per CDR3 protein. The table lists tens of thousands of distinct CDR3 sequences, 8% to 10% of them singletons, with approximately 3.8% in the top ten. Sequences were derived from whole blood, sampled in connection with sensitization to the hapten diphenylcyclopropenone (DPC). These receptors all stem from a woman aged 40 to 50 with alopecia areata. Some clones in this sample may be carry-over from other donors' samples.

This clonotype was counted between two and nine times. This chain connects TRBV28 to TRBJ1-2, with no clear D. V lost 5 bases to trimming and J lost 1 base, with 2 bases between them. Germline values: CDR1 MDHEN, CDR2 SYDVKM. The CDR3 has 11 residues. As DNA, the CDR3 is TGTGCCAGCAGTGATAACTATGGCTACACCTTC. It is translated as CASSDNYGYTF.

This clonotype was seen once. This may be a read error: a much more frequent sequence differs by one nucleotide. The V call is TRBV27, the J call TRBJ1-5; TRBD1 matches at 7 bases. V lost 5 bases to trimming and J lost 5 bases; unmatched junction nucleotides: 6. The CDR3 extends over 14 amino acids. Germline loops: CDR1 MNHEY, CDR2 SMNVEV (reference sequence). CDR3 in DNA: TGTGCCAGCAGTAACAGGGGCAGCTATCAGCCCCAGCATTTT. Translation gives CASSNRGSYQPQHF.

There are a few counts of this clonotype. V usage is TRBV24-1 and J usage is TRBJ2-2; 9 bases align to TRBD2. Germline V gives CDR1 KGHDR, CDR2 SFDVKD. The V gene end was trimmed by 3 bases and the J gene end by 0 bases; junction bases not matched to a gene: 4. The CDR3 runs 17 residues. This chain's CDR3 is CATSDPRLAANTGELFF. As DNA, the CDR3 is TGTGCCACCAGTGATCCTAGACTAGCGGCGAACACCGGGGAGCTGTTTTTT.

There are a few counts of this clonotype. The chain carries TRBV6-2 or TRBV6-3 and TRBJ1-5; no firm D call. Germline values: CDR1 MNHEY, CDR2 SVGEGT. The CDR3 spans 14 residues. V was cut by 6 bases and J by 7 bases, with 16 bases left in between. CDR3 amino acids: CASRPGQVGQPQHF. In DNA form, the CDR3 reads TGTGCCAGCAGGCCCGGGCAGGTCGGGCAGCCCCAGCATTTT.

As regards this clonotype: One junction end does not reproduce the germline sequence, and a read error may be involved. V usage is TRBV7-2 and J usage is TRBJ2-1; D perhaps matches TRBD1 (7 bases). This CDR3 has 15 amino acids. CDR1 is SGHTA, CDR2 FQGNSA, per germline. The CDR3 nucleotides read TGTGCCAGCAGCTCATCAGGGGGGTTGTACAATAAGCAGTTCTTC. Protein sequence: CASSSSGGLYNKQFF.

This chain joins TRBV12-3 or TRBV12-4 and TRBJ2-1; 8 bases line up with TRBD2. After removal of 7 bases from V and 8 bases from J, the junction contained 10 bases not matched to a gene. This CDR3 is built from 14 residues. The CDR3 nucleotides are TGTGCCAGCATTCCCGGGGGGGGCGTCGATGAGCAGTTCTTC. As protein: CASIPGGGVDEQFF.

This clonotype occurred a few times. The rearrangement joins TRBV29-1 to TRBJ2-4, with TRBD1 matching 10 bases. Germline-derived CDR1 and CDR2 are SQVTM and ANQGSEA. The J segment lost 8 bases and the V segment lost 7 bases, leaving 8 bases of the junction unmatched. The CDR3 sequence is 13 residues long. CDR3 bases: TGCAGCGCCCGGGACAGGGGCTTCTACATTCAGTACTTC. Protein sequence: CSARDRGFYIQYF.

The V and J genes are TRBV7-9 and TRBJ2-1; D not certain. Trimming left V 5 bases short and J 6 bases short, with 8 bases between. Germline V lookup: CDR1 SEHNR, CDR2 FQNEAQ (reference sequence). There are 12 residues in the CDR3. CDR3 sequence: CASSPPPNEQFF. Here the CDR3 DNA reads TGTGCCAGCAGCCCTCCGCCCAATGAGCAGTTCTTC.

As to this clonotype: This may be a read error: a much more frequent sequence differs by one nucleotide. The rearrangement links TRBV15 to TRBJ2-3; no clear D gene. This CDR3 comprises 15 residues. The germline V gene encodes CDR1 LNHNV and CDR2 YYDKDF (reference sequence). CDR3 DNA: TGTCCCACCAGCAGAGTGCCCGAGAGCACAGATACGCAGTATTTT. It specifies CPTSRVPESTDTQYF.

V gene TRBV12-3 or TRBV12-4 combines with J gene TRBJ1-3; a weak D match, TRBD1 (5 bases). The ends were cut back, 6 bases at V and 4 bases at J, with 16 bases in the middle. CDR3 size: 15 residues. This CDR3 is CASSRDPRKGNTIYF. CDR3 bases: TGTGCCAGCAGCCGGGACCCCCGGAAGGGAAACACCATATATTTT.

This sequence joins TRBV11-2 and TRBJ1-1; no firm D call. CDR3 length equals 13 residues. Germline V gene data show CDR1 as SGHAT and CDR2 as FQNNGV. The V end was cut by 1 base, the J end by 4 bases, with 7 bases between. CDR3 nucleotides: TGTGCCAGCAGCTTAGCATTGGGCACTGAAGCTTTCTTT. Its translation: CASSLALGTEAFF.

This clonotype has a handful of counts. V gene TRBV3-1 combines with J gene TRBJ2-1, with 11 bases identical to TRBD1. Looked up from germline, CDR1 is LGHDT and CDR2 is YNNKEL (reference sequence). The J segment lost 8 bases and the V segment lost 2 bases, leaving 8 bases of the junction unmatched. CDR3 length: 16 residues. CDR3 in amino acids: CASSQRDRGMIDEQFF. In nucleotides, the CDR3 is TGTGCCAGCAGCCAACGGGACAGGGGGATGATCGATGAGCAGTTCTTC.

This clonotype was seen repeatedly, ten times or more. The chain is built from TRBV2 and TRBJ2-1, with 7 nucleotides matching TRBD2. The germline V gene encodes CDR1 SNHLY and CDR2 FYNNEI. This CDR3 comprises 15 residues. With 11 bases clipped from V and 3 bases from J, the junction kept 13 bases outside the gene matches. As DNA, the CDR3 is TGTGCCGCGACGACCCGGGACTACAACTACAATGAGCAGTTCTTC. Protein product: CAATTRDYNYNEQFF.

This clonotype was picked up a small number of times. The rearrangement links TRBV7-2 to TRBJ2-5; D possibly corresponds to TRBD1 (5 bases). CDR3 length equals 18 residues. Trimming removed 0 bases at V and 2 bases at J, with 19 bases between. CDR1 and CDR2 from the germline V gene are SGHTA and FQGNSA. CDR3 sequence: CASSLAGARAVLQETQYF. CDR3 bases: TGTGCCAGCAGCTTAGCTGGGGCCAGGGCAGTCCTACAAGAGACCCAGTACTTC.

This clonotype was recorded many times. The chain couples TRBV6-5 to TRBJ2-5; no clear D gene. CDR1 and CDR2 (germline): MNHEY, SVGAGI. The CDR3 has 13 residues. V was clipped by 4 bases and J by 7 bases, with 13 bases between them. CDR3 sequence (DNA): TGTGCCAGCAGTTTCGAGTCGCCCGGGACCCAGTACTTC. Translation: CASSFESPGTQYF.

This clonotype was seen ten or more times. The chain is built from TRBV19 and TRBJ2-5; D is uncertain. The V and J ends lost 0 bases and 4 bases respectively, with 6 bases between them. In germline, CDR1 is LNHDA, CDR2 SQIVND (reference sequence). The CDR3 spans 13 residues. In DNA, the CDR3 is TGTGCCAGTAGTATAGATGACGGAGAGACCCAGTACTTC. This sequence encodes CASSIDDGETQYF.

This sequence joins TRBV6-5 and TRBJ2-7, with 7 bases lining up with TRBD2. The CDR3 covers 13 residues. Germline values: CDR1 MNHEY, CDR2 SVGAGI. V gave up 11 bases and J gave up 3 bases; unmatched junction bases: 10. The CDR3 region is CAPESAGNYEQYF. The CDR3 region has the DNA TGTGCCCCCGAGTCAGCGGGGAACTACGAGCAGTACTTC.

This clonotype appeared a few times. In DNA, the CDR3 is TGTGCCAGCAGCCAAGAAAGAACCAACTATGGCTACACCTTC. It yields the protein CASSQERTNYGYTF. J is TRBJ1-2 and V is TRBV4-2; D ambiguous. The CDR3 is 14 residues long. V shed 0 bases and J shed 2 bases, with 7 bases lying between them. Germline lookup yields CDR1 LGHNA and CDR2 YNFKEQ.

The sample holds many counts of this clonotype. This chain joins TRBV24-1 and TRBJ1-5; D gene unclear. The V end was cut by 4 bases, the J end by 0 bases, with 6 bases between. The germline V gene encodes CDR1 KGHDR and CDR2 SFDVKD. The CDR3 runs 14 residues. CDR3 in amino acids: CATSEWYSNQPQHF. The DNA for the CDR3 is TGTGCCACCAGTGAGTGGTATAGCAATCAGCCCCAGCATTTT.

This clonotype has only a few counts. The chain carries TRBV5-1 and TRBJ2-3, with TRBD2 matching 10 bases. Trimming at V came to 0 bases and at J to 1 base, leaving 5 bases not matched to a gene. Germline V lookup: CDR1 SGHRS, CDR2 YFSETQ. This CDR3 has 17 residues. The CDR3 region has the DNA TGCGCCAGCAGCTTGGAACCTAGCGGGGGAGGCACAGATACGCAGTATTTT. It is translated as CASSLEPSGGGTDTQYF.

This chain joins TRBV27 and TRBJ1-5; D unclear. This CDR3 has 15 amino acids. The V gene's germline CDR1 is MNHEY and CDR2 SMNVEV (reference sequence). V lost 6 bases, J lost 2 bases, and 14 bases lay in between. The CDR3 sequence is CASSPIGLGNQPQHF. CDR3 nucleotides: TGTGCCAGCAGCCCTATTGGGTTGGGCAATCAGCCCCAGCATTTT.

The V call is TRBV7-9, the J call TRBJ1-2, with D perhaps TRBD1 (5 bases). The CDR3 contains 14 residues. Per the germline V gene, CDR1 is SEHNR and CDR2 is FQNEAQ (reference sequence). Trimming took off 0 bases at V and 5 bases at J, with 10 bases between the two ends. The CDR3 coding sequence is TGTGCCAGCAGCTTAGCGGGGCTAAAGTATGGCTACACCTTC. It codes for CASSLAGLKYGYTF. The full variable domain, rest sourced from reference TRBV7-9 and TRBJ1-2, is DTGVSQNPRHKITKRGQNVTFRCDPISEHNRLYWYRQTLGQGPEFLTYFQNEAQLEKSRLLSDRFSAERPKGSFSTLEIQRTEQGDSAMYLCASSLAGLKYGYTFGSGTRLTVV.

In this sample, this clonotype turned up many times. This rearrangement joins TRBV5-4 to TRBJ1-5; 8 bases align to TRBD1. Looked up from germline, CDR1 is SGHNT and CDR2 is YYREEE (reference sequence). The CDR3 is made up of 14 amino acids. V trimming: 2 bases; J trimming: 6 bases; junction bases outside the gene matches: 4. CDR3 sequence (DNA): TGTGCCAGCAGCTTCACCAGGGGGCGTCAGCCCCAGCATTTT. This encodes CASSFTRGRQPQHF.

This clonotype has at least ten counts. The rearrangement joins TRBV19 to TRBJ1-2; D is perhaps TRBD1 (5 bases). The CDR3 length is 14 residues. Germline CDR1 reads LNHDA; CDR2 reads SQIVND (reference sequence). V was pared by 7 bases and J by 4 bases, with 16 bases between. The CDR3 region has the DNA TGTGCCAGTAACCCCGGGGGGTCCGCCTATGGCTACACCTTC. Residues: CASNPGGSAYGYTF. Using reference TRBV19 and TRBJ1-2 for the parts outside the CDR3, the full variable domain is DGGITQSPKYLFRKEGQNVTLSCEQNLNHDAMYWYRQDPGQGLRLIYYSQIVNDFQKGDIAEGYSVSREKKESFPLTVTSAQKNPTAFYLCASNPGGSAYGYTFGSGTRLTVV.

This clonotype was picked up a small number of times. This chain's CDR3 is CATLRDQTEQPQHF. The CDR3 nucleotides are TGTGCCACCTTGCGGGACCAGACAGAGCAGCCCCAGCATTTT. The chain carries TRBV12-3 or TRBV12-4 and TRBJ1-5, with D perhaps matching TRBD1 (5 bases). The germline V and J ends were trimmed by 10 bases and 7 bases, with 20 bases remaining between them. This CDR3 region has 14 residues.

This clonotype showed up many times. V gene TRBV6-5 combines with J gene TRBJ2-7; D gene unclear. This CDR3 contains 11 residues. Germline V gene data show CDR1 as MNHEY and CDR2 as SVGAGI. V gave up 7 bases and J gave up 2 bases, with 6 bases separating them. The CDR3 loop is CASTGTYEQYF. In nucleotides, the CDR3 is TGTGCCAGCACCGGCACCTACGAGCAGTACTTC.

The table lists this clonotype with many counts. CDR3 protein: CASGLAGGSSTDTQYF. DNA for the CDR3: TGTGCCAGCGGACTAGCGGGGGGTTCTAGCACAGATACGCAGTATTTT. The chain uses TRBV27 and TRBJ2-3; 14 bases agree with TRBD2. Germline V gene sequence: CDR1 MNHEY, CDR2 SMNVEV (reference sequence). V was pared by 8 bases and J by 0 bases, with 4 bases of the junction left unmatched. This CDR3 is 16 amino acids long.

Regarding this clonotype: A read error may explain this, as a much larger clone is one base away. The chain uses TRBV7-6 and TRBJ2-1; the match to TRBD1 covers 7 bases. The V gene's germline CDR1 is SGHVS and CDR2 FNYEAQ. The CDR3 runs to 14 residues. CDR3: CANSWGTEQFEQFF. Here the CDR3 DNA reads TGTGCCAACAGCTGGGGGACAGAGCAATTTGAGCAGTTCTTC.

The table lists this clonotype with many counts. The V call is TRBV7-7, the J call TRBJ2-2; tentatively, D is TRBD1 or TRBD2 (7 bases each). V was trimmed by 5 bases and J by 5 bases, leaving 18 bases between them. Germline CDR1 and CDR2: SSHAT and FNYEAQ (reference sequence). The CDR3 totals 16 residues. The chain's CDR3 is CASSPLSGGETGELFF. The CDR3 DNA is TGTGCCAGCAGCCCCCTCTCAGGGGGGGAAACCGGGGAGCTGTTTTTT.

The rearrangement uses TRBV19 and TRBJ1-1; TRBD1 matches 9 bases. CDR1 LNHDA and CDR2 SQIVND come from the germline V gene (reference sequence). CDR3 length: 17 amino acids. Trimming removed 7 bases from V and 0 bases from J; junction bases left unmatched: 12. The chain's CDR3 is CASKGAGQGPMNTEAFF. The CDR3 DNA reads as TGTGCCAGTAAAGGAGCGGGACAGGGTCCCATGAACACTGAAGCTTTCTTT. The full variable domain, completed using reference TRBV19 and TRBJ1-1, is DGGITQSPKYLFRKEGQNVTLSCEQNLNHDAMYWYRQDPGQGLRLIYYSQIVNDFQKGDIAEGYSVSREKKESFPLTVTSAQKNPTAFYLCASKGAGQGPMNTEAFFGQGTRLTVV.